This T cell receptor (beta chain) derives from a study of blood T cell repertoires in COVID-19. Repertoires were generated with immunoSEQ multiplex PCR, while TCRdb's copy carries only in-frame clones and drops some. This sample has 250,000 to 400,000 clones; around 88% occur once, and the top ten carry under 2%. The germline V gene has CDR1 LNHDA and CDR2 SQIVND (reference sequence). Trimming cost V 3 bases and J 2 bases, with 8 bases left between them. The CDR3 extends over 15 amino acids. Patients of the Seattle cohort, enrolled during active infection, were followed longitudinally. The sequencing sample was made of peripheral blood. The receptor was isolated from a woman aged 25 to 39 with COVID-19, enrolled during active disease. The gene calls are TRBV19 and TRBJ1-6, with TRBD1 as a possible D gene (5 bases). CDR3 sequence: CASSMGGPYNSPLHF. The CDR3, as DNA: TGTGCCAGTAGTATGGGGGGTCCCTATAATTCACCCCTCCACTTT.